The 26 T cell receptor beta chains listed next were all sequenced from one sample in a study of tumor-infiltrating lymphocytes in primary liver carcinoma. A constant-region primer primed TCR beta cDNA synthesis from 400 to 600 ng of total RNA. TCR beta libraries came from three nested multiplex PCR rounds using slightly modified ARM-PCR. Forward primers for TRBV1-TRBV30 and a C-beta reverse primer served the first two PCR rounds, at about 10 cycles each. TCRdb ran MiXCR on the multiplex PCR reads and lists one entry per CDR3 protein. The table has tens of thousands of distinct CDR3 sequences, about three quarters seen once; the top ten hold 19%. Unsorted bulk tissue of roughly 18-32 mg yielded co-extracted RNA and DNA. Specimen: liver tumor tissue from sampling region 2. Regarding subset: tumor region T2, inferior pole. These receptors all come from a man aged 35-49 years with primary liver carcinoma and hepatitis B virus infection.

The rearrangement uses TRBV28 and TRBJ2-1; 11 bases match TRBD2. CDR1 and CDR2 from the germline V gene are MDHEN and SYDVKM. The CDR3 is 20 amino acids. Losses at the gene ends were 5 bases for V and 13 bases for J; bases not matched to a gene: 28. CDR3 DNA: TGTGCCAGCAGTCTGCAGACTAGCGGGATCAGCCTGGGGACCGGGGGTCGTCAGTTCTTC. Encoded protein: CASSLQTSGISLGTGGRQFF.

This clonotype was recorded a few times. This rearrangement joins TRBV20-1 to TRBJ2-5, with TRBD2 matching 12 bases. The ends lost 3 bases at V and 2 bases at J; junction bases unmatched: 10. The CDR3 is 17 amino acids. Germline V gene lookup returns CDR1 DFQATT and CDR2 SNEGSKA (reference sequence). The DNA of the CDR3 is TGCAGTGCTAGTGGGGGCCGGACTAGCGGGGTACAAGAGACCCAGTACTTC. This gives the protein CSASGGRTSGVQETQYF.

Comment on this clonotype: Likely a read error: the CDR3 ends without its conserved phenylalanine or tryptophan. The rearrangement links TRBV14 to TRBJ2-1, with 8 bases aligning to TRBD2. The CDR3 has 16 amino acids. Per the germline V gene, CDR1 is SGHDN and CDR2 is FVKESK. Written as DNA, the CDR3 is TGTGCCGGCAGTGCCGTAGCGGGATGGGTAAGCAATGAGCAGTTCCTC. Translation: CAGSAVAGWVSNEQFL.

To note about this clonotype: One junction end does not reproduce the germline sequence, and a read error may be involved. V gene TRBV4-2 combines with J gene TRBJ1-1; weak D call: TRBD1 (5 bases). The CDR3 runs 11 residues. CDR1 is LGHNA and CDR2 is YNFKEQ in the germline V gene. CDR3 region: CAGSQGIEALF. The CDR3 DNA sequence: TGTGCCGGCAGCCAGGGAATTGAAGCTCTCTTT.

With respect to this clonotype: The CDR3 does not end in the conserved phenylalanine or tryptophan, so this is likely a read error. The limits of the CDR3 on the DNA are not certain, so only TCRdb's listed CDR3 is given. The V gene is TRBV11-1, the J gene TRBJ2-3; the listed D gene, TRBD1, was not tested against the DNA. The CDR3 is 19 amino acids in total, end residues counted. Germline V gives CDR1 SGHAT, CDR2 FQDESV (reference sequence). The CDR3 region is CASGSGGSSVGARTDTRYL.

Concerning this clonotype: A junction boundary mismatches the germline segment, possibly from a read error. CDR3 sequence: CASSVTSGRASGELFF. The CDR3 DNA is TGTGCCAGTAGTGTGACTAGCGGGAGGGCCAGCGGGGAGCTGTTTTTT. The chain combines TRBV6-1 with TRBJ2-2; 14 nucleotides match TRBD2. This CDR3 contains 16 residues. The germline CDR1 and CDR2 sequences are MNHNS and SASEGT.

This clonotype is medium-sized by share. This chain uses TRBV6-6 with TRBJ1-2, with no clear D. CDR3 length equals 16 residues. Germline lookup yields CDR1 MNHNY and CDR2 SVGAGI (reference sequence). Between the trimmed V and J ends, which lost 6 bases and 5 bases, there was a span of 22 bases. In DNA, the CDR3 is TGTGCCAGCAGCGAAGGTCCGGCCGGAGGAGGATATGGCTACACCTTC. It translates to CASSEGPAGGGYGYTF.

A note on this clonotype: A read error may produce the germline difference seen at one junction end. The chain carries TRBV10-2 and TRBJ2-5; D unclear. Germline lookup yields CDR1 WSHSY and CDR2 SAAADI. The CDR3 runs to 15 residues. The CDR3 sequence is CASILRPAIEETQYF. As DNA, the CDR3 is TGCGCCAGCATACTCAGGCCTGCGATAGAAGAGACCCAATACTTC.

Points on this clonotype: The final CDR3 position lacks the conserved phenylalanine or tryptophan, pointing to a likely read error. DNA for the CDR3: TGTGCCATCACTGGGACAGGGTTGGACGAGCAGTACTCC. Translated: CAITGTGLDEQYS. The chain has TRBV10-3 and TRBJ2-7; TRBD1 aligns across 9 bases. Germline values: CDR1 ENHRY, CDR2 SYGVKD. This CDR3 comprises 13 residues. V trimming: 7 bases; J trimming: 5 bases; junction bases outside the gene matches: 6.

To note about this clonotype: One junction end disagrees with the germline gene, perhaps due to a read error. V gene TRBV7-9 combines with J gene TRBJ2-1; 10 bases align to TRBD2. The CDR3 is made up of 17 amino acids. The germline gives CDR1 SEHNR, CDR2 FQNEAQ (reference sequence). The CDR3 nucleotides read TGTGCCAGTAGCCGGACTAGCGGACAACTAAACTACAATGATCAGTTCTTC. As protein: CASSRTSGQLNYNDQFF.

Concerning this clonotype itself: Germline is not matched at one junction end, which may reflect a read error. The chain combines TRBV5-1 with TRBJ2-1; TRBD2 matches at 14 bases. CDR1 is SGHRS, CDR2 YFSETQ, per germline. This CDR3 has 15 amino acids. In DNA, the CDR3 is TGCGCCAGCATCTTGACTAGCGGGAGGGCCCATGAGCAATTCTTC. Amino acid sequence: CASILTSGRAHEQFF.

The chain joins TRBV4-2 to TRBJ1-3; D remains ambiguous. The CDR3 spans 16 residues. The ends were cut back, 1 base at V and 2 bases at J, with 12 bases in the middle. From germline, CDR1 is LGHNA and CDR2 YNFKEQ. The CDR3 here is CASSQGLDGPGNTIYF. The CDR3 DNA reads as TGTGCCAGCAGCCAAGGACTGGACGGCCCTGGAAACACCATATATTTT.

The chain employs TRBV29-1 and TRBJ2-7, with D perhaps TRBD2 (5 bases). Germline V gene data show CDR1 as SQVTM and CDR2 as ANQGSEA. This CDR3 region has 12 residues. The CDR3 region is CRVLTSSHKQYF. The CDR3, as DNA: TGCAGGGTCCTTACTAGTTCCCACAAGCAGTACTTC.

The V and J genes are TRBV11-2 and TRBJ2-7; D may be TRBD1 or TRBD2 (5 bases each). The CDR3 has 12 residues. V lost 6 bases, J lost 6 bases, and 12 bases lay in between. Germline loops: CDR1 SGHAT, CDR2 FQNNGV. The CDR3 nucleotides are TGTGCCAGCAGTCCGAGGGGCTGCGAGCAGTACTTC. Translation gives CASSPRGCEQYF.

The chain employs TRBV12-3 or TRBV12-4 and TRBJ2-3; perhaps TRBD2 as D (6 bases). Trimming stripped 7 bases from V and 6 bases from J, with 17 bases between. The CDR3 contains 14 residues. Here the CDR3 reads CASTIGGDGDTQYF. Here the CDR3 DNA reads TGTGCCAGCACTATAGGCGGGGACGGTGATACGCAGTATTTT.

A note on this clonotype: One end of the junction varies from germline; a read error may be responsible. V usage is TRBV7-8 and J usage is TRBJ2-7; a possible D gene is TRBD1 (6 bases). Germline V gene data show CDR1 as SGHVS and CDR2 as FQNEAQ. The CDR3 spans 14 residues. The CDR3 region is CAGSPRDIRYEQYF. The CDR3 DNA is TGTGCCGGCAGCCCGAGGGACATCCGCTATGAGCAGTACTTC.

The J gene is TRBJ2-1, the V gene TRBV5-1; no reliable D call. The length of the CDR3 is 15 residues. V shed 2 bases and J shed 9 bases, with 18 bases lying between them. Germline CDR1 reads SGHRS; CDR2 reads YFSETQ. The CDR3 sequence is CASSLAFLGNAEQFF. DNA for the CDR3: TGCGCCAGCAGCTTAGCTTTTTTAGGGAACGCTGAGCAGTTCTTC.

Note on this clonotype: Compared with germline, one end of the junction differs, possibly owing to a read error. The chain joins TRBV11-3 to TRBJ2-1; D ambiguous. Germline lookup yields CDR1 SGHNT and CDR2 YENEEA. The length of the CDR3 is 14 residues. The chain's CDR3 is CPSSLGASNIEQFF. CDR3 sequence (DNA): TGTCCCAGCAGCTTAGGCGCCTCGAACATTGAGCAGTTCTTC.

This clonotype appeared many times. The DNA of the CDR3 is TGTGCCAGCAGTCCGGGACTAGCGGGAGAGGGGAATGAGCAGTTCTTC. Amino acids: CASSPGLAGEGNEQFF. The chain joins TRBV5-4 to TRBJ2-1, with 14 bases identical to TRBD2. This CDR3 comprises 16 residues. The germline V gene encodes CDR1 SGHNT and CDR2 YYREEE (reference sequence). The V and J ends lost 5 bases and 7 bases, in that order; junction bases with no gene match: 8.

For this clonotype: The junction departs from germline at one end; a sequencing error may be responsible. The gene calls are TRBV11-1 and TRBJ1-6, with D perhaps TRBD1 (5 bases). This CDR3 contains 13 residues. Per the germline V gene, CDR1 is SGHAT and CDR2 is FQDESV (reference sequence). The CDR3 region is CASGRTLISHLHF. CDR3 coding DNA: TGTGCCAGCGGCCGGACACTGATTTCACACCTCCACTTT.

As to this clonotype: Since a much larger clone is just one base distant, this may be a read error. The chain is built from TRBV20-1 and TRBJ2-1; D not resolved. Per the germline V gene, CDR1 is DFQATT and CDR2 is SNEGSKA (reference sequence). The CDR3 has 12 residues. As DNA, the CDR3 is TGCAATGCTAACGAGTTTTCGAATGAGCAGTTCTTC. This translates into CNANEFSNEQFF.

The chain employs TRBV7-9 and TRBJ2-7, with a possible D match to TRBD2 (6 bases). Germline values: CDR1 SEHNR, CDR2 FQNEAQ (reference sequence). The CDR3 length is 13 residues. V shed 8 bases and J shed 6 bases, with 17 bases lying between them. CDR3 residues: CASGLYGGAEQYF. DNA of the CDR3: TGTGCCAGCGGACTATATGGAGGGGCCGAGCAGTACTTC.

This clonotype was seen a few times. The CDR3 sequence is CSAARRAGSTDTQYF. DNA of the CDR3: TGCAGTGCGGCCCGGCGGGCGGGGAGCACAGATACGCAGTATTTT. J is TRBJ2-3 and V is TRBV20-1, with TRBD2 as a possible D gene (6 bases). This CDR3 contains 15 residues. Germline V CDR1 and CDR2: DFQATT, SNEGSKA (reference sequence). V shed 6 bases and J shed 0 bases, with 16 bases lying between them.

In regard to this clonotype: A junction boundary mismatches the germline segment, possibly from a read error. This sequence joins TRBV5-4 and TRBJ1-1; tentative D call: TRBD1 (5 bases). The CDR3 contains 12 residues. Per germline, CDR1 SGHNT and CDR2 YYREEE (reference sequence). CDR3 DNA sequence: TGTGCCAACAGCGTTGGACAAACTGAAGCTTTCTTT. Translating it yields CANSVGQTEAFF.

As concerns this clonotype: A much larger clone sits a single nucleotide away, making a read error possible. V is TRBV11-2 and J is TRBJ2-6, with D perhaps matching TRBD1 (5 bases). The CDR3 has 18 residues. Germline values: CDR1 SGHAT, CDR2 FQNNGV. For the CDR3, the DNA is TGTGCCAACAGCAGCTGGGTACCAAATCTCTCTGGGGCCAACGTCCCGACTTTC. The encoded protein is CANSSWVPNLSGANVPTF.

For the CDR3, the DNA is TGTGCCAGCAACTCTGGACTAGCGGGAGGCCCCTACGAGCAGTACTTC. Amino acid sequence: CASNSGLAGGPYEQYF. The chain couples TRBV5-6 to TRBJ2-7; 14 nucleotides line up with TRBD2. Germline values: CDR1 SGHDT, CDR2 YYEEEE. The trim removed 6 bases at V and 2 bases at J, leaving 7 bases unmatched. This CDR3 spans 16 amino acids.